Listed here are 22 T cell receptor beta chains from one sample, sequenced in a study of vaccination and CD4 T cells after COVID-19 (dated by TCRdb to 2022 to 2024). Their target antigens are unknown. The method behind the library was PCR. TCRdb shows the sequencer as Illumina iSeq 100. DNA from cultured CD4+ T cells was subjected to TCR sequencing with the Oncomine TCR Beta short-read assay at the Johns Hopkins FTIC core. TCRdb reworked the public reads: Q25 trimming with fastp, MiXCR clone assembly, productive beta chains retained. Under each unique CDR3 protein, matching rows form one entry showing the most common genes and DNA. This sample is represented by more than 10,000 distinct CDR3 sequences; 32% of them were singletons. Of the sample, 15% to 19% is held by the ten largest clones. This sample's treatment or condition label indicates: approximately 9-day PBMC culture with coronavirus spike peptide pools or control peptides (ViraFEST assay).

This sample comprised CD4+ T cells from blood, cultured in vitro, obtained after SARS-CoV-2 vaccination. These receptors were taken from a human donor who had recovered from COVID-19.

This clonotype appeared a few times. This chain joins TRBV29-1 and TRBJ2-5; 7 nucleotides agree with TRBD1. CDR3 length: 13 residues. The V gene's germline CDR1 is SQVTM and CDR2 ANQGSEA. Trimming at V came to 5 bases and at J to 5 bases, leaving 8 bases not matched to a gene. Written as DNA, the CDR3 is TGCAGCGTTATAAGACAGGGTAGGGAGACCCAGTACTTC. Protein sequence: CSVIRQGRETQYF.

The sample holds a few counts of this clonotype. V usage is TRBV6-1 and J usage is TRBJ2-7; 7 nucleotides align to TRBD2. This CDR3 is built from 13 residues. The germline CDR1 and CDR2 sequences are MNHNS and SASEGT. V dropped 6 bases and J dropped 1; count of bases not matched to a gene: 3. CDR3 sequence: CASSDGRSYEQYF. Written as DNA, the CDR3 is TGTGCCAGCAGCGACGGGAGGTCCTACGAGCAGTACTTC.

The chain joins TRBV6-5 to TRBJ1-2; D not certain. The CDR3 spans 13 residues. Germline CDR1 and CDR2: MNHEY and SVGAGI. Trimming cost V 2 bases and J 5 bases, with 9 bases left between them. CDR3 nucleotides: TGTGCCAGCAGTTACGCGGCGGGATATGGCTACACCTTC. Translated, it gives CASSYAAGYGYTF.

This clonotype was seen a few times. The CDR3 coding sequence is TGTGCCAGCAGCACGAAGCGGGAGGCCCAAGAGACCCAGTACTTC. This codes for CASSTKREAQETQYF. The chain is built from TRBV5-4 and TRBJ2-5; 9 bases match TRBD2. The CDR3 sequence is 15 residues long. Germline loops: CDR1 SGHNT, CDR2 YYREEE (reference sequence). J was trimmed by 1 base and V by 4 bases; bases with no gene match: 5.

This clonotype is labeled large (0.1 to 1%). The rearrangement joins TRBV7-2 to TRBJ1-1; TRBD1 might be the D (6 bases). The CDR3 contains 15 residues. V lost 5 bases and J lost 6, with 19 bases in between. Germline lookup yields CDR1 SGHTA and CDR2 FQGNSA. CDR3 nucleotides: TGTGCCAGCAGCCTCCAGACAGGATTGAGAGCTGAAGCTTTCTTT. This sequence encodes CASSLQTGLRAEAFF.

Only a few counts were recorded for this clonotype. The chain carries TRBV20-1 and TRBJ2-5, with D tentatively TRBD1 or TRBD2 (6 bases each). V dropped 5 bases and J dropped 5 bases, with 15 bases sitting between them. Per the germline V gene, CDR1 is DFQATT and CDR2 is SNEGSKA (reference sequence). The length of the CDR3 is 13 residues. The CDR3 DNA reads TGCAGTGCTTCCGCCGGGGGCTGGGAGACCCAGTACTTC. Translating gives CSASAGGWETQYF.

The chain is built from TRBV19 and TRBJ2-7; D may be TRBD1 or TRBD2 (5 bases each). With 4 bases removed from V and 5 bases from J, the gap between germline ends came to 21 bases. CDR1 is LNHDA and CDR2 is SQIVND in the germline V gene (reference sequence). The CDR3 consists of 16 residues. As DNA, the CDR3 is TGTGCCAGTAGTAACCCTTCCAAGAGGGGTTCGGACGAGCAGTACTTC. Encoded protein: CASSNPSKRGSDEQYF.

This clonotype has a handful of counts. The J gene is TRBJ2-3, the V gene TRBV11-3, with D uncertain. This CDR3 comprises 13 residues. The germline CDR1 and CDR2 sequences are SGHNT and YENEEA. Trimming pared 5 bases from V and 3 bases from J, leaving 9 bases between. The CDR3 reads CASSLTGTDTQYF. The CDR3 DNA is TGTGCCAGCAGCCTAACCGGGACAGATACGCAGTATTTT.

V and J are TRBV7-2 and TRBJ2-1; 7 nucleotides match TRBD2. This CDR3 region has 17 residues. V lost 8 bases and J lost 6; bases outside the gene matches: 19. Germline assignment: CDR1 SGHTA and CDR2 FQGNSA. CDR3: CASSPTPGRARGNEQFF. The CDR3 bases are TGTGCCAGCTCCCCTACCCCGGGGAGGGCAAGAGGCAATGAGCAGTTCTTC.

V is TRBV28 and J is TRBJ2-7; 8 nucleotides agree with TRBD1. V trimming: 5 bases; J trimming: 4 bases; junction bases outside the gene matches: 13. This CDR3 region has 16 residues. Germline CDR1 is MDHEN and CDR2 is SYDVKM. CDR3 protein: CASSLEGQGGWYEQYF. The CDR3, as DNA: TGTGCCAGCAGTCTAGAAGGACAGGGTGGGTGGTACGAGCAGTACTTC.

The chain is built from TRBV24-1 and TRBJ1-5, with TRBD1 matching 9 bases. The CDR3 length is 17 residues. V shed 4 bases, J shed 0 bases, and the junction held 6 bases outside the gene matches. Germline V gene sequence: CDR1 KGHDR, CDR2 SFDVKD. In nucleotides, the CDR3 is TGTGCCACCAGTGACCCTCGACAGGGGGGTAGCAATCAGCCCCAGCATTTT. The encoded protein is CATSDPRQGGSNQPQHF.

This clonotype was observed a few times. V gene TRBV27 combines with J gene TRBJ2-1, with D maybe TRBD2 (6 bases). Trimming took off 6 bases at V and 7 bases at J, with 16 bases between the two ends. The CDR3 length is 14 residues. CDR1 is MNHEY, CDR2 SMNVEV, per germline (reference sequence). The CDR3 is CASSRRALGNEQFF. The CDR3 region has the DNA TGTGCCAGCAGCCGGAGGGCCCTCGGGAATGAGCAGTTCTTC.

The chain joins TRBV18 to TRBJ2-2; TRBD2 matches at 9 bases. Germline V gene data show CDR1 as KGHSH and CDR2 as LQKENI. This CDR3 is 16 amino acids long. After removal of 6 bases from V and 4 bases from J, the junction contained 9 bases not matched to a gene. The CDR3 loop is CASSPVSGRATGELFF. CDR3 in DNA: TGTGCCAGCTCCCCCGTTAGCGGGAGAGCCACCGGGGAGCTGTTTTTT. Variable domain in full (rest from reference TRBV18 and TRBJ2-2): NAGVMQNPRHLVRRRGQEARLRCSPMKGHSHVYWYRQLPEEGLKFMVYLQKENIIDESGMPKERFSAEFPKEGPSILRIQQVVRGDSAAYFCASSPVSGRATGELFFGEGSRLTVL.

This clonotype was observed a handful of times. V and J are TRBV6-5 and TRBJ2-5; maybe TRBD2 (6 bases). This CDR3 is built from 15 residues. CDR1 and CDR2 (germline): MNHEY, SVGAGI. Trimming cost V 2 bases and J 5 bases, with 15 bases left between them. This chain's CDR3 is CASSYMSQGGETQYF. The CDR3 bases are TGTGCCAGCAGTTACATGAGCCAGGGAGGCGAGACCCAGTACTTC.

The chain has TRBV6-1 and TRBJ2-7; 8 bases agree with TRBD2. CDR1 MNHNS and CDR2 SASEGT come from the germline V gene. This CDR3 region has 15 residues. Germline trimming cut 9 bases from V and 0 bases from J; bases unmatched to any gene: 10. CDR3 protein: CASRGGSGGSYEQYF. In nucleotides, the CDR3 is TGTGCCAGTCGAGGTGGGAGCGGGGGCTCCTACGAGCAGTACTTC.

The CDR3 protein is CASSQDVGKLAGDEETQYF. The CDR3 coding sequence is TGTGCCAGCAGCCAAGATGTGGGGAAGCTAGCGGGAGACGAGGAGACCCAGTACTTC. The chain employs TRBV14 and TRBJ2-5; TRBD2 aligns across 10 bases. This CDR3 has 19 residues. Germline CDR1 and CDR2: SGHDN and FVKESK. Trimming cost V 0 bases and J 5 bases; bases outside gene matches: 15.

This chain connects TRBV19 to TRBJ2-6; no definite D call. CDR3 length: 17 amino acids. Trimming cost V 3 bases and J 0 bases, with 12 bases left between them. Germline CDR1 and CDR2: LNHDA and SQIVND (reference sequence). CDR3: CASSIFTAFSGANVLTF. The CDR3 DNA follows: TGTGCCAGTAGTATTTTCACAGCTTTCTCTGGGGCCAACGTCCTGACTTTC. The whole variable domain, remainder taken from reference TRBV19 and TRBJ2-6, is DGGITQSPKYLFRKEGQNVTLSCEQNLNHDAMYWYRQDPGQGLRLIYYSQIVNDFQKGDIAEGYSVSREKKESFPLTVTSAQKNPTAFYLCASSIFTAFSGANVLTFGAGSRLTVL.

V gene TRBV28 combines with J gene TRBJ1-3; 9 positions agree with TRBD1. CDR3 length equals 16 residues. CDR1 is MDHEN and CDR2 is SYDVKM in the germline V gene. The trim removed 2 bases at V and 4 bases at J, leaving 6 bases unmatched. CDR3 coding DNA: TGTGCCAGCAGTTTAGCCGGGACAGGGAAAGGAAACACCATATATTTT. Its translation is CASSLAGTGKGNTIYF.

In the case of this clonotype: Germline and junction disagree at one end, which may indicate a read error. This chain joins TRBV6-5 and TRBJ1-2; a possible D gene is TRBD1 (6 bases). This CDR3 is built from 15 residues. Germline V lookup: CDR1 MNHEY, CDR2 SVGAGI. Here the CDR3 DNA reads TGTGCCAGCAGCTACTCTCGGACAGCGATTTATGGCTACACCTTC. It specifies CASSYSRTAIYGYTF.

The sample holds a few counts of this clonotype. V is TRBV10-2 and J is TRBJ1-2; D not resolved. CDR1 WSHSY and CDR2 SAAADI come from the germline V gene. The V end was cut by 4 bases, the J end by 5 bases, with 14 bases between. The CDR3 extends over 14 amino acids. The CDR3 coding sequence is TGCGCCAGCAGTGGGCCACAGAATTTTTATGGCTACACCTTC. The encoded protein is CASSGPQNFYGYTF.

This clonotype was seen more than once but under ten times. The chain carries TRBV20-1 and TRBJ2-1; D might be TRBD2 (6 bases). Deletions cut 3 bases from V and 9 bases from J, with 18 bases between. Germline loops: CDR1 DFQATT, CDR2 SNEGSKA (reference sequence). CDR3 length: 14 amino acids. The CDR3 DNA reads TGCAGTGCTAGGAGGGACTCACGACAAGGTGAGCAGTTCTTC. It specifies CSARRDSRQGEQFF.

This clonotype showed up just once. The CDR3 sequence: CASSTRSTPGDEQFF. DNA for the CDR3: TGTGCCAGCAGCACCAGATCGACCCCGGGGGATGAGCAGTTCTTC. The genes are TRBV7-2 and TRBJ2-1; the D gene is possibly TRBD2 (6 bases). The CDR3 consists of 15 residues. Trimming cost V 5 bases and J 8 bases, with 19 bases left between them. In germline, CDR1 is SGHTA, CDR2 FQGNSA.